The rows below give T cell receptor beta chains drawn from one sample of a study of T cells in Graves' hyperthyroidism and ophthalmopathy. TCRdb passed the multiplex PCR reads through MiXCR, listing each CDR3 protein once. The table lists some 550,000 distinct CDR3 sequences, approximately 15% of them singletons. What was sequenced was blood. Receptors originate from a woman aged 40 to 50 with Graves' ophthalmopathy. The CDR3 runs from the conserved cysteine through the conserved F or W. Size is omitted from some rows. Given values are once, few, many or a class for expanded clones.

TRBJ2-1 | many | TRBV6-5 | CASRRLAANYNEQFF
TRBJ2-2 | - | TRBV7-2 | CASSLYIDTGELFF
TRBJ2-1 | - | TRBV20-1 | CSARRQGPYNEQFF
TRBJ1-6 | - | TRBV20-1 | CSADRIDRHYNSPLHF
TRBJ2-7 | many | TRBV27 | CASSLSGGQSYEQYF
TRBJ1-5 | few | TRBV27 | CASSLGQGAGWGNQPQHF
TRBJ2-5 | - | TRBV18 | CASSPPTETQYF
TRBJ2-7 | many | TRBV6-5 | CASSYYSKTGSYEQYF
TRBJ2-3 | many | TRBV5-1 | CASSWTETDTQYF
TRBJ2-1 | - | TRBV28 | CASTSPGYEQFF
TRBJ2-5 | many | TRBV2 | CASSTTSGSQETQYF
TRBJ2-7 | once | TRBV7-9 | CASSLAQAPSYEQYF
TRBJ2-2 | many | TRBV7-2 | CASSLPLDSAYTGELFF
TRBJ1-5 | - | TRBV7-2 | CASSPKLSGTGYQPQHF
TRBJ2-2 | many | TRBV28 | CASSLPPGQLTGELFF
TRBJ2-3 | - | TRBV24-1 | CATSASGAVWTDTQYF
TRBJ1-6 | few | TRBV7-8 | CASRPGQGFSPLHF
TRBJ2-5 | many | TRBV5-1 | CASSPGRGQETQYF
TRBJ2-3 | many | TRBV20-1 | CSATRTGTDTQYF
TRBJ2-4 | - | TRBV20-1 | CSARESPRTKNIQYF
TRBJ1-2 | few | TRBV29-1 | CSATNHLRGFLKDGYTF
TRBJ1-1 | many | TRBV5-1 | CASSLVGLNTEAFF
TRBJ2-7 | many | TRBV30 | CAWNSAGAGDEQYF
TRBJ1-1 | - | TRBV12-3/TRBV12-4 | CASSLVKALNTEAFF
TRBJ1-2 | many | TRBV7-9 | CASSLAQSGDYGYTF
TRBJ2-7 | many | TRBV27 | CASSLGPYYEQYF
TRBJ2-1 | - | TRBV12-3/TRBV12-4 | CASSGLAGGPRNEQFF
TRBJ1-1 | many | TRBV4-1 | CASSQEVRWAEAFF
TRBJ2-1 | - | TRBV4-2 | CASSQDEGQVYNEQFF
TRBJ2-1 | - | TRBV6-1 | CASSEAGAEGYNEQFF
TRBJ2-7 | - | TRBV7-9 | CASSLVQGLDEQYF
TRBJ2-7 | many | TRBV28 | CASSFRGLDSYEQYF
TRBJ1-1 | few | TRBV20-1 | CSATTGGNTEAFF